This entry lists 29 T cell receptor beta chains sequenced from one sample in a study of radiotherapy plus CTLA-4 blockade in lung cancer. Assay: immunoSEQ multiplex PCR; the TCRdb copy retains only in-frame clones and omits some. The data contain about 90,000 clones, approximately 82% of them singletons. The specimen comprised peripheral blood, sampled from a patient treated with radiotherapy plus ipilimumab. These receptors were obtained from a human donor with non-small cell lung cancer that progressed on radiotherapy plus ipilimumab.

The rearrangement links TRBV18 to TRBJ2-5; D is tentatively TRBD1 or TRBD2 (5 bases each). The germline gives CDR1 KGHSH, CDR2 LQKENI. This CDR3 comprises 13 residues. Trimming cost V 10 bases and J 6 bases, with 18 bases left between them. This CDR3 is CATTGTFSQTQYF. CDR3 DNA: TGTGCCACCACTGGGACGTTTTCGCAGACCCAGTACTTC.

The V and J genes are TRBV6-5 and TRBJ2-7; tentative D call: TRBD1 (5 bases). The CDR3 contains 14 residues. Germline CDR1 reads MNHEY; CDR2 reads SVGAGI. V dropped 2 bases and J dropped 2 bases, with 10 bases sitting between them. CDR3 loop: CASSYSQGPYEQYF. The CDR3 coding sequence is TGTGCCAGCAGTTACAGCCAGGGTCCCTACGAGCAGTACTTC.

V usage is TRBV27 and J usage is TRBJ1-5; D gene unclear. V lost 2 bases and J lost 1, with 9 bases in between. Per germline, CDR1 MNHEY and CDR2 SMNVEV (reference sequence). CDR3 size: 15 residues. The CDR3 DNA sequence: TGTGCCAGCAGTTTACGCAGCCCAAGCAATCAGCCCCAGCATTTT. Translation gives CASSLRSPSNQPQHF.

V usage is TRBV13 and J usage is TRBJ1-1; no definite D call. From germline, CDR1 is PRHDT and CDR2 FYEKMQ (reference sequence). Trimming cost V 2 bases and J 1 base, with 8 bases left between them. The CDR3 has 14 residues. The CDR3 region has the DNA TGTGCCAGCAGCTTAAGGCAAACGAACACTGAAGCTTTCTTT. This codes for CASSLRQTNTEAFF.

The rearrangement links TRBV9 to TRBJ1-2, with a tentative D call TRBD1 (5 bases). CDR1 is SGDLS, CDR2 YYNGEE, per germline. The CDR3 sequence is 15 residues long. The ends were cut back, 4 bases at V and 2 bases at J, with 15 bases in the middle. The CDR3 is CASSPYTGANYGYTF. CDR3 bases: TGTGCCAGCAGCCCTTACACAGGAGCGAACTATGGCTACACCTTC.

V usage is TRBV28 and J usage is TRBJ2-7; TRBD1 aligns across 12 bases. Germline V CDR1 and CDR2: MDHEN, SYDVKM. The CDR3 is made up of 14 amino acids. Germline trimming cut 6 bases from V and 2 bases from J; bases unmatched to any gene: 2. CDR3: CASRWDRGPYEQYF. CDR3 in DNA: TGTGCCAGCAGGTGGGACAGGGGGCCCTACGAGCAGTACTTC.

This clone appeared a single time. The identical CDR3 is also encoded by other nucleotide sequences in the sample. The rearrangement links TRBV6-1 to TRBJ1-1, with D hard to call. This CDR3 contains 12 residues. The V gene lost 6 bases and the J gene lost 0 bases, with 5 bases spanning the gap. Per germline, CDR1 MNHNS and CDR2 SASEGT. CDR3 sequence: CASRQMNTEAFF. The CDR3 region has the DNA TGTGCCAGCAGACAGATGAACACTGAAGCTTTCTTT.

As to this clone: Other nucleotide sequences in the sample specify the same CDR3. The chain combines TRBV5-1 with TRBJ2-7; D is perhaps TRBD1 (6 bases). V shed 4 bases and J shed 1 base, with 12 bases lying between them. The CDR3 consists of 14 residues. CDR1 is SGHRS, CDR2 YFSETQ, per germline. The CDR3 bases are TGCGCCAGCAGCCCGGGACAAGGTTCCTACGAGCAGTACTTC. This gives the protein CASSPGQGSYEQYF.

The chain couples TRBV29-1 to TRBJ1-1, with 7 bases identical to TRBD1. The CDR3 contains 13 residues. Germline V gives CDR1 SQVTM, CDR2 ANQGSEA. Losses at the gene ends were 4 bases for V and 9 bases for J; bases not matched to a gene: 11. As DNA, the CDR3 is TGCAGCGTTGTAGAACCGACAGGGTTAAAAGCTTTCTTT. Translation gives CSVVEPTGLKAFF. Variable domain in full (rest from reference TRBV29-1 and TRBJ1-1): SAVISQKPSRDICQRGTSLTIQCQVDSQVTMMFWYRQQPGQSLTLIATANQGSEATYESGFVIDKFPISRPNLTFSTLTVSNMSPEDSSIYLCSVVEPTGLKAFFGQGTRLTVV.

V is TRBV27 and J is TRBJ1-2, with a weak D call TRBD1 (6 bases). The CDR3 spans 15 residues. The ends were cut back, 5 bases at V and 5 bases at J, with 18 bases in the middle. Germline-derived CDR1 and CDR2 are MNHEY and SMNVEV (reference sequence). CDR3 loop: CASSRKGGALYGYTF. CDR3 sequence (DNA): TGTGCCAGCAGTAGGAAGGGGGGGGCCCTTTATGGCTACACCTTC.

The chain links TRBV4-2 to TRBJ1-5; D possibly corresponds to TRBD1 (5 bases). Germline CDR1 is LGHNA and CDR2 is YNFKEQ. V lost 4 bases to trimming and J lost 3 bases, with 7 bases between them. The CDR3 is 13 residues long. The CDR3: CASSRGTNQPQHF. In DNA, the CDR3 is TGTGCCAGCAGCCGAGGGACCAATCAGCCCCAGCATTTT.

The V gene is TRBV5-1, the J gene TRBJ2-3, with 12 nucleotides matching TRBD2. The J segment lost 5 bases and the V segment lost 4 bases, leaving 5 bases of the junction unmatched. There are 15 residues in the CDR3. Germline V gene lookup returns CDR1 SGHRS and CDR2 YFSETQ. The DNA of the CDR3 is TGCGCCAGCAGCCCTAGCGGGGGGGCTATAGATACGCAGTATTTT. This codes for CASSPSGGAIDTQYF.

The CDR3 DNA sequence: TGTGCCAGCAGGAAGCGGGAGGACACCGGGGAGCTGTTTTTT. As protein: CASRKREDTGELFF. This chain joins TRBV6-4 and TRBJ2-2; 9 nucleotides agree with TRBD2. CDR3 length: 14 amino acids. V lost 6 bases and J lost 3; bases outside the gene matches: 2. The germline V gene encodes CDR1 MRHNA and CDR2 SNTAGT.

This chain connects TRBV5-1 to TRBJ2-7, with D unclear. CDR3 length equals 17 residues. V was trimmed by 0 bases and J by 4 bases, leaving 20 bases between them. Germline lookup yields CDR1 SGHRS and CDR2 YFSETQ. In DNA, the CDR3 is TGCGCCAGCAGCTTGGAGCCAGGAGTCCTAATCGTTTACGAGCAGTACTTC. The encoded protein is CASSLEPGVLIVYEQYF.

The chain is built from TRBV6-1 and TRBJ1-1, with 7 bases lining up with TRBD1. Germline V lookup: CDR1 MNHNS, CDR2 SASEGT. The CDR3 totals 13 residues. Unmatched junction bases numbered 2, after V lost 6 bases and J lost 1 base. In DNA form, the CDR3 reads TGTGCCAGCAGCGGACAGGAGAACACTGAAGCTTTCTTT. Translated: CASSGQENTEAFF.

The gene calls are TRBV5-5 and TRBJ1-4; no clear D gene. Germline V gene lookup returns CDR1 SGHKS and CDR2 YYEKEE (reference sequence). The V gene lost 2 bases and the J gene lost 10 bases, with 12 bases spanning the gap. The CDR3 totals 13 residues. DNA of the CDR3: TGTGCCAGCAGCTTCGGACCGAAAGGAAAACTGTTTTTT. Its protein product is CASSFGPKGKLFF.

This clone occurred once. V is TRBV15 and J is TRBJ2-4; 9 positions match TRBD1. Trimming took 3 bases from V and 8 from J; bases not matched to a gene: 8. Germline assignment: CDR1 LNHNV and CDR2 YYDKDF (reference sequence). The CDR3 has 15 residues. This CDR3 reads CATSRSGTGIDIQYF. In nucleotides, the CDR3 is TGTGCCACCAGCAGGAGCGGGACAGGGATAGACATTCAGTACTTC. The full variable domain, with the rest looked up from reference TRBV15 and TRBJ2-4, is DAMVIQNPRYQVTQFGKPVTLSCSQTLNHNVMYWYQQKSSQAPKLLFHYYDKDFNNEADTPDNFQSRRPNTSFCFLDIRSPGLGDTAMYLCATSRSGTGIDIQYFGAGTRLSVL.

J is TRBJ1-1 and V is TRBV19; tentative D call: TRBD1 (5 bases). In germline, CDR1 is LNHDA, CDR2 SQIVND (reference sequence). The CDR3 runs to 16 residues. V lost 1 base to trimming and J lost 2 bases, with 14 bases between them. The CDR3 region is CASSIGGGASNTEAFF. DNA of the CDR3: TGTGCCAGTAGTATAGGCGGAGGGGCGAGCAACACTGAAGCTTTCTTT.

The chain joins TRBV6-5 to TRBJ2-2; D is unresolved. The ends were cut back, 8 bases at V and 6 bases at J, with 13 bases in the middle. This CDR3 comprises 13 residues. CDR1 is MNHEY, CDR2 SVGAGI, per germline. The CDR3 DNA reads as TGTGCCAGCGGGTCATTGCGCGCCGGGGAGCTGTTTTTT. Its translation: CASGSLRAGELFF.

The chain joins TRBV11-2 to TRBJ2-5; 9 positions agree with TRBD2. The trim removed 2 bases at V and 2 bases at J, leaving 3 bases unmatched. The germline gives CDR1 SGHAT, CDR2 FQNNGV. The CDR3 runs 15 residues. DNA of the CDR3: TGTGCCAGCAGCTTATTAGCGGGGGAGCAAGAGACCCAGTACTTC. Translating gives CASSLLAGEQETQYF.

The rearrangement uses TRBV5-1 and TRBJ2-5, with 12 bases identical to TRBD2. The CDR3 runs to 15 residues. After removal of 6 bases from V and 5 bases from J, the junction contained 8 bases not matched to a gene. In germline, CDR1 is SGHRS, CDR2 YFSETQ. CDR3 residues: CASMASGGARETQYF. The DNA for the CDR3 is TGCGCCAGCATGGCTAGCGGGGGGGCGAGGGAGACCCAGTACTTC.

The chain recombines TRBV27 with TRBJ2-6; D is undetermined. The germline V gene has CDR1 MNHEY and CDR2 SMNVEV (reference sequence). V lost 3 bases and J 2 bases, leaving 11 bases between the germline ends. The length of the CDR3 is 16 residues. CDR3 nucleotides: TGTGCCAGCAGTTTCATCCGTTCCGCTGGGGCCAACGTCCTGACTTTC. Amino acid sequence: CASSFIRSAGANVLTF.

The V call is TRBV25-1, the J call TRBJ1-1; 7 nucleotides match TRBD1. The V gene's germline CDR1 is MGHDK and CDR2 SYGVNS. This CDR3 is 13 amino acids long. The ends lost 7 bases at V and 4 bases at J; junction bases unmatched: 6. The CDR3 here is CASTQGVVTEAFF. DNA for the CDR3: TGTGCCAGCACCCAGGGGGTGGTCACTGAAGCTTTCTTT.

The chain has TRBV5-1 and TRBJ2-5, with 11 nucleotides matching TRBD2. CDR1 is SGHRS, CDR2 YFSETQ, per germline. V was pared by 0 bases and J by 5 bases, with 6 bases of the junction left unmatched. The CDR3 runs to 16 residues. CDR3 protein: CASSLAPSGGLETQYF. CDR3 coding DNA: TGCGCCAGCAGCTTGGCGCCTAGCGGGGGGTTGGAGACCCAGTACTTC.

The chain carries TRBV2 and TRBJ1-1, with D perhaps matching TRBD1 (6 bases). Germline CDR1 is SNHLY and CDR2 is FYNNEI. V lost 9 bases and J lost 0, with 17 bases in between. The length of the CDR3 is 15 residues. The CDR3 DNA sequence: TGTGCCAGAAGGGCGACAGGCCCTATGAACACTGAAGCTTTCTTT. It encodes CARRATGPMNTEAFF.

The chain links TRBV7-2 to TRBJ2-7; the match to TRBD1 covers 9 bases. The CDR3 has 14 amino acids. Trimming cost V 5 bases and J 6 bases; bases outside gene matches: 8. Germline V gives CDR1 SGHTA, CDR2 FQGNSA. The DNA of the CDR3 is TGTGCCAGCAGCCAGGGACAGGGCGCGGTCGAGCAGTACTTC. It yields the protein CASSQGQGAVEQYF.

V gene TRBV30 combines with J gene TRBJ2-1, with D unresolved. CDR1 and CDR2 from the germline V gene are GTSNPN and SVGIG (reference sequence). Trimming pared 1 base from V and 0 bases from J, leaving 7 bases between. This CDR3 region has 14 residues. Here the CDR3 DNA reads TGTGCCTGGAGTGAATTAAGCTCCTACAATGAGCAGTTCTTC. This codes for CAWSELSSYNEQFF.

This clone came up once. The J gene is TRBJ2-3, the V gene TRBV6-5; D might be TRBD1 (5 bases). The germline gives CDR1 MNHEY, CDR2 SVGAGI. There are 15 residues in the CDR3. Trimming left V 2 bases short and J 2 bases short, with 11 bases between. CDR3 nucleotides: TGTGCCAGCAGTTACACTACCAGGGACACAGATACGCAGTATTTT. It translates to CASSYTTRDTDTQYF.

This chain links TRBV11-2 with TRBJ2-7; 7 bases agree with TRBD1. Germline assignment: CDR1 SGHAT and CDR2 FQNNGV. V shed 5 bases, J shed 4 bases, and the junction held 11 bases outside the gene matches. The CDR3 loop spans 15 amino acids. CDR3 DNA: TGTGCCAGCAGCCGAATGGACAGGTCTTGGTACGAGCAGTACTTC. This encodes CASSRMDRSWYEQYF.